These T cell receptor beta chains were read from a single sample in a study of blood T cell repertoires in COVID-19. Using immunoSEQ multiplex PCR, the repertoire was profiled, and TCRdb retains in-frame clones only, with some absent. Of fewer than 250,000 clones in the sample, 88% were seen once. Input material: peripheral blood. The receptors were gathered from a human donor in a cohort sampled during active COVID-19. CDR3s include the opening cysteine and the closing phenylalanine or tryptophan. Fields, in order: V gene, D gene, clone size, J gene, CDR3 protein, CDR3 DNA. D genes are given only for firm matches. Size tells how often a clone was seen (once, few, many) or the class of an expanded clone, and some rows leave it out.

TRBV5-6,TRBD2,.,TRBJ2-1,CASSFGSGRGNEQFF,TGTGCCAGCAGCTTTGGTAGCGGGAGAGGGAATGAGCAGTTCTTC
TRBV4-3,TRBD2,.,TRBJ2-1,CASSQDRSGKLSHEQFF,TGCGCCAGCAGCCAAGATAGGAGCGGGAAGTTAAGCCATGAGCAGTTCTTC
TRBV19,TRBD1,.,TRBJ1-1,CASSLQGPEAFF,TGTGCCAGTAGTCTACAGGGGCCTGAAGCTTTCTTT
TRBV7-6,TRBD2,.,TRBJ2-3,CASSLGRLAGRTDTQYF,TGTGCCAGCAGCTTAGGTCGTCTAGCGGGCCGCACAGATACGCAGTATTTT
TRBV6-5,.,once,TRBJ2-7,CASRGGATSYEQYF,TGTGCCAGCCGAGGCGGGGCGACCTCCTACGAGCAGTACTTC
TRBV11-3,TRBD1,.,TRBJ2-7,CASSLEPGQGSDYIGRSYEQYF,TGTGCCAGCAGCTTAGAGCCGGGACAGGGTTCCGACTATATCGGGAGGTCCTACGAGCAGTACTTC
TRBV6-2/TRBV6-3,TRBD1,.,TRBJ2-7,CASSYLGQLTYEQYF,TGTGCCAGCAGTTACTTGGGACAGTTAACCTACGAGCAGTACTTC
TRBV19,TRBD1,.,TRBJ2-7,CASSVPGQGANEQYF,TGTGCCAGTAGTGTCCCGGGACAGGGGGCGAACGAGCAGTACTTC
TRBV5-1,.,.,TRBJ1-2,CASSSGGLSYGYTF,TGCGCCAGCAGCTCAGGTGGACTTTCCTATGGCTACACCTTC
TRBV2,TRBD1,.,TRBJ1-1,CASSSLGQGATEAFF,TGTGCCAGCAGTTCCTTAGGGCAGGGGGCCACTGAAGCTTTCTTT
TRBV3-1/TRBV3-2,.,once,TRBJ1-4,CASSQPFSTANEKLFF,TGTGCCAGCAGCCAGCCTTTTTCTACGGCTAATGAAAAACTGTTTTTT
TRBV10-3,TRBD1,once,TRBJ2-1,CAISSGTGVQSEQFF,TGTGCCATCAGTTCCGGGACAGGGGTTCAGAGTGAGCAGTTCTTC
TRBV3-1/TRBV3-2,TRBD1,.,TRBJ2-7,CASSPGTANEQYF,TGTGCCAGCAGCCCCGGGACAGCCAACGAGCAGTACTTC
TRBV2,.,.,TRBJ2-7,CASSPQGRRYEQYF,TGTGCCAGCAGCCCCCAGGGTCGGCGGTACGAGCAGTACTTC
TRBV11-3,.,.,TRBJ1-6,CASSPGEGSPLHF,TGTGCCAGCAGCCCCGGCGAGGGTTCACCCCTCCACTTT
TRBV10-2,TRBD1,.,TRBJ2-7,CASSEFWDRVNGEQYF,TGCGCCAGCAGTGAGTTTTGGGACAGGGTAAATGGGGAGCAGTACTTC
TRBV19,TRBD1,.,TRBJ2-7,CASSIATGTGRGEQYF,TGTGCCAGTAGTATAGCCACCGGGACAGGGCGAGGCGAGCAGTACTTC
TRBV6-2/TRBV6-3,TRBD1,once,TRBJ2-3,CASSYQGAGVADTQYF,TGTGCCAGCAGTTACCAGGGGGCGGGCGTGGCAGATACGCAGTATTTT
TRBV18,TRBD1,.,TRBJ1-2,CASSPQGALNYGYTF,TGTGCCAGCTCACCACAGGGGGCACTTAACTATGGCTACACCTTC
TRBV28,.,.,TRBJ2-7,CASSPGSYYEQYF,TGTGCCAGCAGTCCCGGGTCATACTACGAGCAGTACTTC
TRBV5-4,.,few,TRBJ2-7,CASTLLGGMNEQYF,TGTGCCAGCACCCTCCTCGGGGGAATGAACGAGCAGTACTTC
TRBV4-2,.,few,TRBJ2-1,CASQKEYGTSSRSGEQFF,TGTGCCAGCCAAAAAGAATATGGAACTAGCAGCCGCTCGGGGGAGCAGTTCTTC
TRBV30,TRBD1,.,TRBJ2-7,CAWSDRTGPSYEQYF,TGTGCCTGGAGTGATCGGACAGGCCCTTCCTACGAGCAGTACTTC
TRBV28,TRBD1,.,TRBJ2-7,CASSVRGLYEQYF,TGTGCCAGCAGTGTCAGGGGGCTCTACGAGCAGTACTTC
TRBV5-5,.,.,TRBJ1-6,CASSPGWSSYNSPLHF,TGTGCCAGCAGCCCGGGGTGGAGCTCCTATAATTCACCCCTCCACTTT
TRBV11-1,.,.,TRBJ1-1,CASSLGGRGTEAFF,TGTGCCAGCAGCTTGGGAGGGAGGGGCACTGAAGCTTTCTTT
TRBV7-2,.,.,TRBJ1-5,CASSLDRYQPQHF,TGTGCCAGCAGCTTGGACAGATATCAGCCCCAGCATTTT
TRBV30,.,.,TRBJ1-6,CAWSVSASGSPLHF,TGTGCCTGGAGTGTCTCGGCCTCAGGGTCACCCCTCCACTTT
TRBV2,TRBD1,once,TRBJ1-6,CATARDRASPLHF,TGTGCCACCGCACGGGACAGGGCTTCACCCCTCCACTTT
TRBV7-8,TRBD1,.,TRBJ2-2,CASSFGTGIDTGELFF,TGTGCCAGCAGCTTTGGGACAGGGATCGACACCGGGGAGCTGTTTTTT
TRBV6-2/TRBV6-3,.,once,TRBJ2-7,CASSSAYIAYEQYF,TGTGCCAGCAGTTCCGCCTATATAGCCTACGAGCAGTACTTC
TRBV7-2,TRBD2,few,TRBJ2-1,CASSLGLAGNEQFF,TGTGCCAGCAGCTTAGGGCTAGCGGGGAATGAGCAGTTCTTC
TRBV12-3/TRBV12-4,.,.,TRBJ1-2,CASSLVANYGYTF,TGTGCCAGCAGCCTAGTAGCTAACTATGGCTACACCTTC
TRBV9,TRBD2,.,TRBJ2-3,CASSVGPSGWSTDTQYF,TGTGCCAGCAGCGTAGGGCCTAGCGGGTGGAGCACAGATACGCAGTATTTT
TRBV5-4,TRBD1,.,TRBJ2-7,CASSLDRLREQYF,TGTGCCAGCAGCCTGGACAGGCTCAGAGAGCAGTACTTC
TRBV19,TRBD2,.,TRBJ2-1,CASSIGPRGLALGRSSYNEQFF,TGTGCCAGTAGTATAGGACCACGGGGACTAGCCCTTGGAAGGAGCTCCTACAATGAGCAGTTCTTC
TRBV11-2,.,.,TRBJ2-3,CASSLPGTDTQYF,TGTGCCAGCAGCTTACCAGGTACAGATACGCAGTATTTT
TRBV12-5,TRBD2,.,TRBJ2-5,CASGLGLAGGLETQYF,TGTGCTAGTGGTCTTGGACTAGCGGGGGGGCTGGAGACCCAGTACTTC
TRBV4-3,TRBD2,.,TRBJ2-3,CASSQGLKSDTQYF,TGCGCCAGCAGCCAGGGACTAAAGTCAGATACGCAGTATTTT
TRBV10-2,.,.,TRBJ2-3,CASSESTGTRTDTQYF,TGCGCCAGCAGTGAGTCTACAGGAACCCGCACAGATACGCAGTATTTT
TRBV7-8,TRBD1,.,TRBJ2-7,CASSLKTGSEQYF,TGTGCCAGCAGCTTAAAGACAGGGTCCGAGCAGTACTTC
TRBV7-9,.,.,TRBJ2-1,CASSAAPGSWNEQFF,TGTGCCAGCAGCGCCGCCCCGGGTTCGTGGAATGAGCAGTTCTTC
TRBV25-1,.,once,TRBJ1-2,CASSSGTSYGYTF,TGTGCCAGCAGCTCCGGGACAAGTTATGGCTACACCTTC
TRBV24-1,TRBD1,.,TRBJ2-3,CATSELRDRVTDTQYF,TGTGCCACCAGTGAGCTCCGTGACAGGGTAACAGATACGCAGTATTTT
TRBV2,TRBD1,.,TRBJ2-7,CASTSWDRPYEQYF,TGTGCCAGCACCTCCTGGGACAGACCATACGAGCAGTACTTC
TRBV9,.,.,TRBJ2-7,CASGLGGEQYF,TGTGCCAGCGGTCTGGGGGGCGAGCAGTACTTC
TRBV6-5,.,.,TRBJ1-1,CASSYLSGTEAFF,TGTGCCAGCAGTTATTTGTCAGGGACTGAAGCTTTCTTT
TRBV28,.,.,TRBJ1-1,CASTEERVAFF,TGTGCCAGCACCGAGGAGAGGGTGGCTTTCTTT
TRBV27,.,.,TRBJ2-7,CASSLRGPNEQYF,TGTGCCAGCAGCCTCAGGGGTCCCAACGAGCAGTACTTC
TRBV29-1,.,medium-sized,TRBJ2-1,CSVESLTKLDNEQFF,TGCAGCGTTGAAAGCCTGACTAAACTTGACAATGAGCAGTTCTTC
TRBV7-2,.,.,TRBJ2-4,CASSLASLNNIQYF,TGTGCCAGCAGCTTAGCGAGTTTGAATAACATTCAGTACTTC
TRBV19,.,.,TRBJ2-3,CASSSDSGTQYF,TGTGCCAGTAGTTCAGACTCGGGTACGCAGTATTTT
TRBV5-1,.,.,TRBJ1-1,CASSLESVGPGTEAFF,TGCGCCAGCAGCTTGGAATCGGTAGGGCCGGGAACTGAAGCTTTCTTT
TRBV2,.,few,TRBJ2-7,CASGSLDYEQYF,TGTGCCAGCGGGAGTCTCGACTACGAGCAGTACTTC
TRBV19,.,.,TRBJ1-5,CASSIRVAGNQPQHF,TGTGCCAGTAGTATTCGCGTGGCGGGCAATCAGCCCCAGCATTTT
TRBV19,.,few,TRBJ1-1,CASSMSAAAFF,TGTGCCAGTAGTATGTCTGCAGCGGCTTTCTTT
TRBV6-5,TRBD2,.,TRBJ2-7,CASDRTSGFPYEQYF,TGTGCCAGCGACCGGACTAGCGGTTTTCCCTACGAGCAGTACTTC
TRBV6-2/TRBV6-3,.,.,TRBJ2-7,CASSYQPRPYYEQYF,TGTGCCAGCAGTTACCAGCCTAGACCTTACTACGAGCAGTACTTC
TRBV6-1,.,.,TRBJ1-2,CASSAPDLTGFYGYTF,TGTGCCAGCAGTGCACCCGATCTGACAGGATTCTATGGCTACACCTTC
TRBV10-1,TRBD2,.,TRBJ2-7,CASSEDSGGSREQYF,TGCGCCAGCAGTGAGGATAGCGGGGGTTCCCGGGAGCAGTACTTC